The rows below give T cell receptor beta chains drawn from one sample of a study of beta chain features in type 1 diabetes. Libraries were prepared by immunoSEQ multiplex PCR; TCRdb keeps only in-frame clonotypes and omits some of them. The top ten hold about 0.018% of the sample, which has about 400,000 clones, over 9.5% seen once. Material for sequencing was naive CD4+ T cells from blood. The receptors derive from a young man in good health. Both conserved end residues are part of each CDR3. A D gene is named only where the DNA matches it firmly. Clone sizes are given selectively: once, few, many, or a class where the clone is expanded.

V gene: TRBV30
clone size: .
J gene: TRBJ1-6
D gene: .
CDR3 DNA: TGTGCCTGGAGTGCTAGGGGGATTTCACCCCTCCACTTT
CDR3 protein: CAWSARGISPLHF

V gene: TRBV2
clone size: few
J gene: TRBJ2-5
D gene: TRBD2
CDR3 DNA: TGTGCCAGCATTCCGGGACTAGCGGGAGAGACCCAGTACTTC
CDR3 protein: CASIPGLAGETQYF

V gene: TRBV7-2
clone size: few
J gene: TRBJ1-4
D gene: .
CDR3 DNA: TGTGCCAGCAGCTTAGCGCTTGGGAGTGCAACTAATGAAAAACTGTTTTTT
CDR3 protein: CASSLALGSATNEKLFF

V gene: TRBV6-5
clone size: .
J gene: TRBJ2-3
D gene: TRBD1
CDR3 DNA: TGTGCCAGCAGCCGACAGGGCGCCAGAGATACGCAGTATTTT
CDR3 protein: CASSRQGARDTQYF

V gene: TRBV6-6
clone size: few
J gene: TRBJ1-2
D gene: TRBD1
CDR3 DNA: TGTGCCAGCGGATACAGGGGGCAAAGCTATGGCTACACCTTC
CDR3 protein: CASGYRGQSYGYTF

V gene: TRBV30
clone size: few
J gene: TRBJ1-5
D gene: .
CDR3 DNA: TGTGCCTGGAGTGTAAGGAGCGGTCAGCCCCAGCATTTT
CDR3 protein: CAWSVRSGQPQHF

V gene: TRBV9
clone size: few
J gene: TRBJ2-1
D gene: .
CDR3 DNA: TGTGCCAGCAGCGTAGCCCCAACGGGGAGCTCCTACAATGAGCAGTTCTTC
CDR3 protein: CASSVAPTGSSYNEQFF

V gene: TRBV7-9
clone size: few
J gene: TRBJ2-4
D gene: .
CDR3 DNA: TGTGCCAGCAGCTACATCGAAAAAAACATTCAGTACTTC
CDR3 protein: CASSYIEKNIQYF

V gene: TRBV28
clone size: few
J gene: TRBJ1-2
D gene: .
CDR3 DNA: TGTGCCAGCAGTTTGGGGAGCGGGACGGTCTATGGCTACACCTTC
CDR3 protein: CASSLGSGTVYGYTF

V gene: TRBV19
clone size: .
J gene: TRBJ2-7
D gene: .
CDR3 DNA: TGTGCCACTGCGGGACAGACGAGCTCCTACGAGCAGTACTTC
CDR3 protein: CATAGQTSSYEQYF

V gene: TRBV7-9
clone size: many
J gene: TRBJ1-3
D gene: TRBD1
CDR3 DNA: TGTGCCACCCGGGACAGTGCGTTTGGTGACACCATATATTTT
CDR3 protein: CATRDSAFGDTIYF

V gene: TRBV28
clone size: few
J gene: TRBJ2-7
D gene: TRBD1
CDR3 DNA: TGTGCCAGCAGTTTCCTACGGATAGGGGGCCCCGAGCAGTACTTC
CDR3 protein: CASSFLRIGGPEQYF

V gene: TRBV9
clone size: .
J gene: TRBJ2-3
D gene: TRBD1
CDR3 DNA: TGTGCCAGCAGCGTAGGGTTGACAGGGGGGCGCACAGATACGCAGTATTTT
CDR3 protein: CASSVGLTGGRTDTQYF

V gene: TRBV6-5
clone size: few
J gene: TRBJ2-5
D gene: .
CDR3 DNA: TGTGCCAGCAGTCCAACAGGGAACCAAGAGACCCAGTACTTC
CDR3 protein: CASSPTGNQETQYF

V gene: TRBV4-3
clone size: many
J gene: TRBJ2-5
D gene: .
CDR3 DNA: TGCGCCAGCAGCCTTCGGCCCCGGGGGGAGACCCAGTACTTC
CDR3 protein: CASSLRPRGETQYF

V gene: TRBV5-1
clone size: .
J gene: TRBJ2-5
D gene: TRBD2
CDR3 DNA: TGCGCCAGCAGCGCAGATAGCGGGAGAACAAAGACCCAGTACTTC
CDR3 protein: CASSADSGRTKTQYF

V gene: TRBV25-1
clone size: .
J gene: TRBJ2-3
D gene: .
CDR3 DNA: TGTGCCAGCAGTGATAGCGGCCTTAGCACAGATACGCAGTATTTT
CDR3 protein: CASSDSGLSTDTQYF

V gene: TRBV4-2
clone size: .
J gene: TRBJ2-7
D gene: .
CDR3 DNA: TGTGCCAGCAGCCAAGTCTCAGCTCGACTTAACTACGAGCAGTACTTC
CDR3 protein: CASSQVSARLNYEQYF

V gene: TRBV4-1
clone size: .
J gene: TRBJ2-3
D gene: .
CDR3 DNA: TGCGCCAGCAGCCTCCCCCTTGATACGCAGTATTTT
CDR3 protein: CASSLPLDTQYF

V gene: TRBV7-2
clone size: .
J gene: TRBJ1-3
D gene: .
CDR3 DNA: TGTGCCAGCAGCTTAGCGTCGGGCTCTGGAAACACCATATATTTT
CDR3 protein: CASSLASGSGNTIYF

V gene: TRBV2
clone size: .
J gene: TRBJ1-5
D gene: .
CDR3 DNA: TGTGCCAGCAGTTATCAGGCGTACGGGCCCCAGCATTTT
CDR3 protein: CASSYQAYGPQHF

V gene: TRBV18
clone size: .
J gene: TRBJ2-1
D gene: .
CDR3 DNA: TGTGCCAGCTCCGCTAATATCAATGAGCAGTTCTTC
CDR3 protein: CASSANINEQFF

V gene: TRBV18
clone size: few
J gene: TRBJ1-2
D gene: .
CDR3 DNA: TGTGCCAGCTCACCGGAGACCGACGCAGGGAACTATGGCTACACCTTC
CDR3 protein: CASSPETDAGNYGYTF

V gene: TRBV18
clone size: .
J gene: TRBJ2-7
D gene: .
CDR3 DNA: TGTGCCAGCTCACCACGGGTAGGGGAGGACGAGCAGTACTTC
CDR3 protein: CASSPRVGEDEQYF

V gene: TRBV4-2
clone size: few
J gene: TRBJ2-3
D gene: TRBD2
CDR3 DNA: TGTGCCAGCAGCCCCCCCGGGAGGGAAGATACGCAGTATTTT
CDR3 protein: CASSPPGREDTQYF

V gene: TRBV9
clone size: .
J gene: TRBJ2-5
D gene: .
CDR3 DNA: TGTGCCAGCAGCGTGGACGGGACTTACTTCCAAGAGACCCAGTACTTC
CDR3 protein: CASSVDGTYFQETQYF

V gene: TRBV11-1
clone size: .
J gene: TRBJ1-2
D gene: .
CDR3 DNA: TGTGCCAGCAGGCCAACCTTCGGGACACATTCTGGCTACACCTTC
CDR3 protein: CASRPTFGTHSGYTF

V gene: TRBV5-1
clone size: few
J gene: TRBJ1-2
D gene: .
CDR3 DNA: TGCGCCAGCAGCTTACTACAGGGATCTGGCTATGGCTACACCTTC
CDR3 protein: CASSLLQGSGYGYTF

V gene: TRBV6-5
clone size: few
J gene: TRBJ1-2
D gene: .
CDR3 DNA: TGTGCCAGCAGCAGGGGCTATGGCTACACCTTC
CDR3 protein: CASSRGYGYTF

V gene: TRBV5-4
clone size: once
J gene: TRBJ2-2
D gene: .
CDR3 DNA: TGTGCCAGCAGCCTCAACATCGAACCCACCGGGGAGCTGTTTTTT
CDR3 protein: CASSLNIEPTGELFF

V gene: TRBV29-1
clone size: few
J gene: TRBJ1-5
D gene: TRBD1
CDR3 DNA: TGCAGCGTTGGAGGGGGCTGGGGGAGCAATCAGCCCCAGCATTTT
CDR3 protein: CSVGGGWGSNQPQHF